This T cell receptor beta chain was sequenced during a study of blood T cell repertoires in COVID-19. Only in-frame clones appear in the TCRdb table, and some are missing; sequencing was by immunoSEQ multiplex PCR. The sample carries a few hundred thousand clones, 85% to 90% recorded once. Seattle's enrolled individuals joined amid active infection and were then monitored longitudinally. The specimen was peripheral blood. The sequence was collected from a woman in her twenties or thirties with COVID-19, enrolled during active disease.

CDR3 in amino acids: CASSESSSTDTQYF. CDR3 nucleotides: TGTGCCAGTAGTGAGTCCTCTAGCACAGATACGCAGTATTTT. The V and J genes are TRBV19 and TRBJ2-3; D gene uncertain. The V end lost 5 bases, the J end lost 0 bases, and 9 bases lay between the germline ends. Germline V lookup: CDR1 LNHDA, CDR2 SQIVND (reference sequence). The CDR3 consists of 14 residues.